The 8 T cell receptor beta chains presented below share a single source sample, sequenced in a study of T cell responses to AZD1222 COVID-19 vaccine. Clones were sequenced by immunoSEQ multiplex PCR, and TCRdb holds only the in-frame ones, with some missing. The repertoire holds more than 140,000 clones, with around 89% as singletons. The sample consisted of peripheral blood, taken on day 0 of MenACWY control vaccination. These receptors came from an adult in good health.

J is TRBJ1-2 and V is TRBV5-1, with D possibly being TRBD1 (5 bases). V was shortened by 2 bases and J by 4 bases, with 15 bases between the two germline ends. CDR1 is SGHRS and CDR2 is YFSETQ in the germline V gene. This CDR3 is 15 amino acids long. In DNA form, the CDR3 reads TGCGCCAGCAGCTTAGGGGTGGTCGGGGGCTATGGCTACACCTTC. This gives the protein CASSLGVVGGYGYTF.

The V gene is TRBV11-1, the J gene TRBJ2-2; TRBD1 or TRBD2 may be the D gene (5 bases each). Per the germline V gene, CDR1 is SGHAT and CDR2 is FQDESV (reference sequence). This CDR3 has 15 residues. Trimming shortened V by 4 bases and J by 3 bases, and 12 bases separated the two germline ends. CDR3 bases: TGTGCCAGCAGCTCTGGGCAGGGAGACACCGGGGAGCTGTTTTTT. Its translation is CASSSGQGDTGELFF.

The rearrangement joins TRBV7-9 to TRBJ2-3; maybe TRBD1 (7 bases). Germline V gene lookup returns CDR1 SEHNR and CDR2 FQNEAQ (reference sequence). The CDR3 consists of 15 residues. V was cut by 1 base and J by 4 bases, with 12 bases left in between. CDR3: CASSLESRGADTQYF. As DNA, the CDR3 is TGTGCCAGCAGCTTAGAGTCCAGGGGGGCAGATACGCAGTATTTT.

The rearrangement uses TRBV12-3 or TRBV12-4 and TRBJ1-2; D remains ambiguous. V was shortened by 7 bases and J by 6 bases, with 12 bases between the two germline ends. This CDR3 has 12 amino acids. The CDR3 protein is CASTRGPDGYTF. The DNA of the CDR3 is TGTGCCAGCACCCGCGGGCCAGATGGCTACACCTTC.

This rearrangement joins TRBV5-1 to TRBJ1-2; D possibly corresponds to TRBD1 (5 bases). Trimming left V 7 bases short and J 3 bases short, with 10 bases between. Looked up from germline, CDR1 is SGHRS and CDR2 is YFSETQ. CDR3 size: 12 residues. The chain's CDR3 is CASSDTDYGYTF. The CDR3 region has the DNA TGCGCCAGCTCGGACACAGACTATGGCTACACCTTC.

The V gene is TRBV5-1, the J gene TRBJ1-4; 8 nucleotides line up with TRBD1. Germline V gives CDR1 SGHRS, CDR2 YFSETQ. This CDR3 is 14 amino acids long. Trimming took 5 bases from V and 6 from J; bases not matched to a gene: 6. The CDR3 DNA sequence: TGCGCCAGCAGTATACAGGGACAGGATGAAAAACTGTTTTTT. Its translation is CASSIQGQDEKLFF.

The chain links TRBV28 to TRBJ2-6; no clear D gene. The CDR3 is made up of 14 amino acids. Germline-derived CDR1 and CDR2 are MDHEN and SYDVKM. Deletions cut 7 bases from V and 0 bases from J, with 7 bases between. The DNA of the CDR3 is TGTGCCAGCACGACGCACTCTGGGGCCAACGTCCTGACTTTC. It is translated as CASTTHSGANVLTF.

The gene calls are TRBV7-2 and TRBJ2-7, with a possible D match to TRBD2 (6 bases). This CDR3 spans 14 amino acids. CDR1 and CDR2 from the germline V gene are SGHTA and FQGNSA. Trimming removed 1 base at V and 3 bases at J, with 10 bases between. CDR3 sequence reads: CASSLVAEGYEQYF. The CDR3 region has the DNA TGTGCCAGCAGCTTAGTAGCGGAGGGCTACGAGCAGTACTTC.